One sample yielded the 7 T cell receptor beta chains listed below, sequenced in a study of blood T cell repertoires in COVID-19. Method: immunoSEQ multiplex PCR; TCRdb's copy keeps in-frame clones and lacks some. Of approximately 220,000 clones in the sample, around 89% were seen once. The specimen sequenced was PBMCs or T cells enriched from blood (not recorded which). The source is a woman aged 18-30 years in a cohort exposed to, infected with or recovered from COVID-19 (not recorded which).

V is TRBV6-5 and J is TRBJ1-1; D is undetermined. The CDR3 extends over 15 amino acids. V lost 4 bases to trimming and J lost 2 bases, with 14 bases between them. Germline V lookup: CDR1 MNHEY, CDR2 SVGAGI. The CDR3 here is CASSSAGEGNTEAFF. CDR3 coding DNA: TGTGCCAGCAGTTCGGCAGGCGAAGGTAACACTGAAGCTTTCTTT.

The chain uses TRBV13 and TRBJ2-7; 8 bases match TRBD1. This CDR3 is built from 15 residues. V shed 4 bases and J 5 bases; nucleotides not matched to a gene: 10. Germline CDR1 and CDR2: PRHDT and FYEKMQ (reference sequence). The CDR3 here is CASSSARTGSNEQYF. The CDR3 bases are TGTGCCAGCAGCTCCGCCCGGACAGGGTCCAACGAGCAGTACTTC.

The V and J genes are TRBV20-1 and TRBJ2-7, with 10 bases that match TRBD2. The germline V gene encodes CDR1 DFQATT and CDR2 SNEGSKA (reference sequence). V lost 3 bases and J lost 0; bases outside the gene matches: 8. The CDR3 totals 16 residues. Here the CDR3 reads CSASSVLAGASYEQYF. CDR3 bases: TGCAGTGCTAGTTCGGTCCTAGCGGGGGCCTCCTACGAGCAGTACTTC.

The rearrangement uses TRBV3-1 (or the pseudogene TRBV3-2) and TRBJ1-1, with no clear D. CDR1 and CDR2 (germline): LGHDT, YNNKEL (reference sequence). There are 14 residues in the CDR3. Trimming shortened V by 1 base and J by 0 bases, and 6 bases separated the two germline ends. The CDR3 DNA sequence: TGTGCCAGCAGCCAAGTACAGATGAACACTGAAGCTTTCTTT. This encodes CASSQVQMNTEAFF.

The chain has TRBV2 and TRBJ1-2; a weak D match, TRBD1 (6 bases). This CDR3 region has 14 residues. Germline-derived CDR1 and CDR2 are SNHLY and FYNNEI. Trimming stripped 6 bases from V and 4 bases from J, with 15 bases between. CDR3 sequence reads: CASSPAQGTYGYTF. The DNA of the CDR3 is TGTGCCAGCAGCCCCGCACAGGGTACCTATGGCTACACCTTC. Looking up the rest from reference TRBV2 and TRBJ1-2 gives the full variable domain: EPEVTQTPSHQVTQMGQEVILRCVPISNHLYFYWYRQILGQKVEFLVSFYNNEISEKSEIFDDQFSVERPDGSNFTLKIRSTKLEDSAMYFCASSPAQGTYGYTFGSGTRLTVV.

This clone was observed a handful of times. The DNA for the CDR3 is TGTGCCACCAGTGAACCAGGGAAGGGTGAGCAGTTCTTC. Protein product: CATSEPGKGEQFF. V and J are TRBV24-1 and TRBJ2-1, with D possibly matching TRBD1 (5 bases). This CDR3 is 13 amino acids long. The V end lost 4 bases, the J end lost 9 bases, and 12 bases lay between the germline ends. Germline CDR1 reads KGHDR; CDR2 reads SFDVKD.

This clone occurred once. The chain couples TRBV5-4 to TRBJ1-1; TRBD1 might be the D (6 bases). The CDR3 length is 15 residues. CDR1 is SGHNT and CDR2 is YYREEE in the germline V gene (reference sequence). V was clipped by 4 bases and J by 0 bases, with 13 bases between them. The CDR3 DNA is TGTGCCAGCAGCCCGCGACAGGATTTGAACACTGAAGCTTTCTTT. Translated, it gives CASSPRQDLNTEAFF.